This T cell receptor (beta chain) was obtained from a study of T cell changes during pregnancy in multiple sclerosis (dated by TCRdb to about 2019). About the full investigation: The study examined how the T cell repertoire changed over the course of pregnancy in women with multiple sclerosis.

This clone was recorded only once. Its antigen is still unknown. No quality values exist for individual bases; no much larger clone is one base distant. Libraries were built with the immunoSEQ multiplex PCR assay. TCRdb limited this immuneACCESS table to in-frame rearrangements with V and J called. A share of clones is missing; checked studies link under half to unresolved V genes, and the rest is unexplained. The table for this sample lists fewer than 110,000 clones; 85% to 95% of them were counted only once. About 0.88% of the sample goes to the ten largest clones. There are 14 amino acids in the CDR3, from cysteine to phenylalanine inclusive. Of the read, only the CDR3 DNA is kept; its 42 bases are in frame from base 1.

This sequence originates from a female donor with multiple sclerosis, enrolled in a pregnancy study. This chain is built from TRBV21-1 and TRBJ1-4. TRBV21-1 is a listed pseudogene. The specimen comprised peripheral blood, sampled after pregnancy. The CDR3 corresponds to CASSSAGGNEKLFF. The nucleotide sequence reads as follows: TGTGCCAGCAGCTCCGCGGGTGGGAATGAAAAACTGTTTTTT.